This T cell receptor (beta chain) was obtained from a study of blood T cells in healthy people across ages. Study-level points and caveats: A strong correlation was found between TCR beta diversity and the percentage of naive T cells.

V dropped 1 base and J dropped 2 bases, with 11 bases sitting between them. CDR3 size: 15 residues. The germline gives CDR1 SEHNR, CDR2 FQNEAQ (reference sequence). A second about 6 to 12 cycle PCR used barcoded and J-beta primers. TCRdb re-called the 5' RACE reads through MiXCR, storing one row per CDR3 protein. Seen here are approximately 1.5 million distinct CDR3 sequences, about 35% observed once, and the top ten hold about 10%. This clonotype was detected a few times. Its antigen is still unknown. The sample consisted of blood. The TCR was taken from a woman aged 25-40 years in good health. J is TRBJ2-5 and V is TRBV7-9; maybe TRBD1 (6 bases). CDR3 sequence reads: CASSLVQQGQETQYF. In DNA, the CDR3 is TGTGCCAGCAGCTTAGTACAGCAGGGGCAAGAGACCCAGTACTTC.